The 27 T cell receptor beta chains below come from one sample, sequenced in a study of blood T cell repertoires in COVID-19. Clones were sequenced by immunoSEQ multiplex PCR, and TCRdb holds only the in-frame ones, with some missing. The repertoire holds 120,000 or so clones, with around 64% as singletons. The sequenced sample was peripheral blood. These receptors came from a human donor with acute or convalescent COVID-19. The donor label of this sample is uncertain.

The chain uses TRBV19 and TRBJ1-5; 8 bases match TRBD1. The ends lost 4 bases at V and 4 bases at J; junction bases unmatched: 6. This CDR3 region has 15 residues. Germline values: CDR1 LNHDA, CDR2 SQIVND (reference sequence). DNA for the CDR3: TGTGCCAGTAGTAACCCAGGGGGCGCGAATCAGCCCCAGCATTTT. Encoded protein: CASSNPGGANQPQHF.

The chain joins TRBV19 to TRBJ1-5, with TRBD1 identical over 8 bases. The CDR3 is 13 residues long. With 5 bases clipped from V and 7 bases from J, the junction kept 4 bases outside the gene matches. Per germline, CDR1 LNHDA and CDR2 SQIVND (reference sequence). The CDR3 here is CASSATGVQPQHF. The CDR3 DNA is TGTGCCAGTAGTGCGACAGGGGTCCAGCCCCAGCATTTT.

This chain links TRBV15 with TRBJ1-3, with D possibly TRBD1 on 6 matching bases. The CDR3 consists of 15 residues. With 4 bases removed from V and 10 bases from J, the gap between germline ends came to 20 bases. Germline values: CDR1 LNHNV, CDR2 YYDKDF (reference sequence). Here the CDR3 DNA reads TGTGCCACCAGCACATCCCAGACAGGATCTACAACCATATATTTT. Its translation is CATSTSQTGSTTIYF. Looking up the rest from reference TRBV15 and TRBJ1-3 gives the full variable domain: DAMVIQNPRYQVTQFGKPVTLSCSQTLNHNVMYWYQQKSSQAPKLLFHYYDKDFNNEADTPDNFQSRRPNTSFCFLDIRSPGLGDTAMYLCATSTSQTGSTTIYFGEGSWLTVV.

This chain uses TRBV2 with TRBJ1-1, with D unresolved. CDR1 and CDR2 (germline): SNHLY, FYNNEI. The CDR3 contains 12 residues. V was clipped by 7 bases and J by 5 bases, with 11 bases between them. The CDR3 region has the DNA TGTGCCAGCAAGTGGTCTACTACTGAAGCTTTCTTT. This sequence encodes CASKWSTTEAFF. The full variable domain, with the rest looked up from reference TRBV2 and TRBJ1-1, is EPEVTQTPSHQVTQMGQEVILRCVPISNHLYFYWYRQILGQKVEFLVSFYNNEISEKSEIFDDQFSVERPDGSNFTLKIRSTKLEDSAMYFCASKWSTTEAFFGQGTRLTVV.

The V and J genes are TRBV28 and TRBJ2-7; TRBD1 matches at 8 bases. The V and J ends lost 10 bases and 6 bases, in that order; junction bases with no gene match: 5. The CDR3 spans 11 residues. Germline CDR1 is MDHEN and CDR2 is SYDVKM. CDR3 residues: CATSGGREQYV. The CDR3 DNA reads as TGTGCCACCTCAGGGGGCCGCGAGCAGTACGTC.

V usage is TRBV19 and J usage is TRBJ1-1, with TRBD1 identical over 8 bases. V gave up 4 bases and J gave up 2 bases; unmatched junction bases: 3. The CDR3 has 14 amino acids. Germline CDR1 reads LNHDA; CDR2 reads SQIVND (reference sequence). The CDR3 DNA is TGTGCCAGTAGTAGGGACAGGCGAAACACTGAAGCTTTCTTT. Translating it yields CASSRDRRNTEAFF.

V gene TRBV18 combines with J gene TRBJ1-4, with 8 bases fitting TRBD1. From germline, CDR1 is KGHSH and CDR2 LQKENI. Trimming removed 6 bases from V and 7 bases from J; junction bases left unmatched: 4. The CDR3 runs to 13 residues. CDR3 nucleotides: TGTGCCAGCTCCAGGGGGCTGACTGAAAAACTGTTTTTT. It is translated as CASSRGLTEKLFF.

This clone was counted a few times. The rearrangement uses TRBV5-1 and TRBJ1-6, with TRBD1 matching over 8 bases. Germline lookup yields CDR1 SGHRS and CDR2 YFSETQ. The junction had 6 bases not matched to a gene; V was cut back by 4 bases and J by 3 bases. This CDR3 has 16 amino acids. The CDR3 sequence: CASSTTGVLYNSPLHF. The DNA for the CDR3 is TGCGCCAGCAGCACGACAGGGGTGCTCTATAATTCACCCCTCCACTTT. Complete variable domain (other parts from reference TRBV5-1 and TRBJ1-6): KAGVTQTPRYLIKTRGQQVTLSCSPISGHRSVSWYQQTPGQGLQFLFEYFSETQRNKGNFPGRFSGRQFSNSRSEMNVSTLELGDSALYLCASSTTGVLYNSPLHFGNGTRLTVT.

This chain links TRBV9 with TRBJ2-3; 7 nucleotides align to TRBD1. The CDR3 loop spans 16 amino acids. J was trimmed by 0 bases and V by 3 bases; bases with no gene match: 7. The germline CDR1 and CDR2 sequences are SGDLS and YYNGEE. CDR3 DNA: TGTGCCAGCAGCGGGTGGGACAGTTCTAGCACAGATACGCAGTATTTT. Amino acid sequence: CASSGWDSSSTDTQYF.

The chain joins TRBV9 to TRBJ1-6, with 8 bases identical to TRBD1. The CDR3 totals 17 residues. V shed 0 bases, J shed 2 bases, and the junction held 4 bases outside the gene matches. Germline CDR1 SGDLS, CDR2 YYNGEE. Written as DNA, the CDR3 is TGTGCCAGCAGCGTAGAGTCAGGGGGCCCCTATAATTCACCCCTCCACTTT. Residues: CASSVESGGPYNSPLHF.

This clone was picked up one time. The chain joins TRBV2 to TRBJ2-1; 9 nucleotides match TRBD2. From germline, CDR1 is SNHLY and CDR2 FYNNEI. The V gene end was trimmed by 7 bases and the J gene end by 8 bases; junction bases not matched to a gene: 9. The CDR3 loop spans 14 amino acids. The CDR3 bases are TGTGCCAGCACGGGACTAGCTATTTCCGATGAGCAGTTCTTC. Translated, it gives CASTGLAISDEQFF.

The V call is TRBV28, the J call TRBJ2-3; 10 nucleotides line up with TRBD2. J gave up 2 bases and V 4 bases, and 6 bases lay outside the gene matches. CDR3 length: 16 amino acids. In germline, CDR1 is MDHEN, CDR2 SYDVKM. The CDR3 is CASSSPSGGDTDTQYF. CDR3 sequence (DNA): TGTGCCAGCAGTTCGCCTAGCGGGGGTGACACAGATACGCAGTATTTT.

The chain uses TRBV5-4 and TRBJ2-5, with 10 bases that match TRBD1. V shed 3 bases, J shed 5 bases, and the junction held 7 bases outside the gene matches. CDR3 length: 15 amino acids. CDR1 is SGHNT, CDR2 YYREEE, per germline (reference sequence). The CDR3 spells CASSWGQGRGETQYF. The CDR3 region has the DNA TGTGCCAGCAGCTGGGGACAGGGGAGAGGGGAGACCCAGTACTTC.

The chain uses TRBV7-8 and TRBJ2-5, with TRBD1 as a possible D gene (6 bases). The V end was cut by 5 bases, the J end by 5 bases, with 18 bases between. The CDR3 consists of 15 residues. Germline CDR1 is SGHVS and CDR2 is FQNEAQ. The CDR3 nucleotides read TGTGCCAGCAGCCCAAGGGCAGGGGTGGGGGAGACCCAGTACTTC. This translates into CASSPRAGVGETQYF.

The chain recombines TRBV19 with TRBJ1-4, with 9 bases fitting TRBD1. The CDR3 sequence is 14 residues long. Germline CDR1 LNHDA, CDR2 SQIVND (reference sequence). The V segment lost 10 bases and the J segment 8 bases; nucleotides outside the gene matches: 11. The CDR3 nucleotides read TGTGCCACCTCCTCGGGGACAGGGCTCGAAAAACTGTTTTTT. This gives the protein CATSSGTGLEKLFF.

The chain joins TRBV6-6 to TRBJ1-5; 9 positions agree with TRBD1. The germline V gene has CDR1 MNHNY and CDR2 SVGAGI (reference sequence). This CDR3 is 16 amino acids long. J lost 3 bases, V lost 2 bases, and 5 bases had no gene match. The CDR3 sequence is CASSYGTGLNNQPQHF. The CDR3 DNA follows: TGTGCCAGCAGTTACGGGACAGGGCTGAACAATCAGCCCCAGCATTTT.

This chain uses TRBV4-1 with TRBJ1-3; 7 bases align to TRBD1. The V and J ends lost 1 base and 0 bases, in that order; junction bases with no gene match: 9. This CDR3 is built from 18 residues. Germline V gene lookup returns CDR1 MGHRA and CDR2 YSYEKL. CDR3 sequence (DNA): TGCGCCAGCAGCCAAGTGCTTGGGGACAGCGGCTCTGGAAACACCATATATTTT. It specifies CASSQVLGDSGSGNTIYF.

The chain uses TRBV18 and TRBJ1-1; no reliable D call. The germline CDR1 and CDR2 sequences are KGHSH and LQKENI. Deletions cut 6 bases from V and 1 base from J, with 12 bases between. The CDR3 contains 14 residues. This CDR3 is CASSTVAGNTEAFF. The CDR3 DNA is TGTGCCAGCTCCACCGTCGCGGGGAACACTGAAGCTTTCTTT.

The chain links TRBV2 to TRBJ1-6; 7 positions match TRBD1. Germline loops: CDR1 SNHLY, CDR2 FYNNEI. Unmatched junction bases numbered 22, after V lost 5 bases and J lost 9 bases. This CDR3 has 19 residues. This chain's CDR3 is CASSQITGDADLLSSPLHF. CDR3 nucleotides: TGTGCCAGCAGTCAAATTACAGGGGACGCCGACCTTTTGAGTTCACCCCTCCACTTT.

The V gene is TRBV18, the J gene TRBJ2-1, with 7 nucleotides matching TRBD1. Germline trimming cut 6 bases from V and 0 bases from J; bases unmatched to any gene: 11. The CDR3 has 17 residues. The V gene's germline CDR1 is KGHSH and CDR2 LQKENI. The DNA of the CDR3 is TGTGCCAGCTCCAATCGCCCGACAGGGAGCTCCTACAATGAGCAGTTCTTC. It is translated as CASSNRPTGSSYNEQFF.

This clone was recorded only once. The gene calls are TRBV7-8 and TRBJ2-2, with 7 bases aligning to TRBD1. V lost 5 bases to trimming and J lost 2 bases; unmatched junction nucleotides: 11. CDR3 size: 17 residues. Per the germline V gene, CDR1 is SGHVS and CDR2 is FQNEAQ. In nucleotides, the CDR3 is TGTGCCAGCAGCCGAGCCGCCGGGACAGCCAACACCGGGGAGCTGTTTTTT. This translates into CASSRAAGTANTGELFF.

The sample holds a few counts of this clone. The chain joins TRBV24-1 to TRBJ1-3, with D maybe TRBD1 (5 bases). V lost 1 base and J lost 0, with 9 bases in between. CDR1 and CDR2 from the germline V gene are KGHDR and SFDVKD. This CDR3 is 16 amino acids long. CDR3 DNA sequence: TGTGCCACCAGTGATTTTGACAGCTACTCTGGAAACACCATATATTTT. This sequence encodes CATSDFDSYSGNTIYF.

The chain couples TRBV15 to TRBJ1-1; tentatively, D is TRBD1 (5 bases). Germline V gene lookup returns CDR1 LNHNV and CDR2 YYDKDF (reference sequence). CDR3 length: 14 residues. The V end lost 5 bases, the J end lost 1 base, and 11 bases lay between the germline ends. The CDR3 coding sequence is TGTGCCACCAGCCCCCGGGGGAGGAACACTGAAGCTTTCTTT. It specifies CATSPRGRNTEAFF.

This clone is classed as medium-sized. The V gene is TRBV7-9, the J gene TRBJ1-1; no clear D. CDR3 length: 13 residues. Trimming took off 6 bases at V and 6 bases at J, with 14 bases between the two ends. CDR1 is SEHNR and CDR2 is FQNEAQ in the germline V gene (reference sequence). As DNA, the CDR3 is TGTGCCAGCAGACCGATTCTGGGCCCTGAAGCTTTCTTT. As protein: CASRPILGPEAFF.

The V call is TRBV6-5, the J call TRBJ2-7; TRBD1 is a possible D gene (5 bases). The CDR3 totals 13 residues. The V gene lost 4 bases and the J gene lost 4 bases, with 11 bases spanning the gap. The germline CDR1 and CDR2 sequences are MNHEY and SVGAGI. CDR3 sequence (DNA): TGTGCCAGCAGTTTCTTCCAGGGTTACGAGCAGTACTTC. This gives the protein CASSFFQGYEQYF.

This chain uses TRBV29-1 with TRBJ2-5; possible D gene TRBD2, 7 bases. This CDR3 is 10 amino acids long. Germline-derived CDR1 and CDR2 are SQVTM and ANQGSEA. V was shortened by 6 bases and J by 9 bases, with 11 bases between the two germline ends. CDR3 residues: CSVQGGAQYF. DNA of the CDR3: TGCAGCGTACAAGGGGGGGCCCAGTACTTC.

This clone was seen a few times. V gene TRBV11-2 combines with J gene TRBJ1-4; D might be TRBD1 (6 bases). The CDR3 spans 13 residues. Trimming removed 8 bases at V and 16 bases at J, with 23 bases between. CDR1 is SGHAT, CDR2 FQNNGV, per germline. The CDR3 region has the DNA TGTGCCAGCTACCCTTTCCGGGAAGTGGGGGCGTTTTTT. Translated, it gives CASYPFREVGAFF. The full variable domain, in which reference TRBV11-2 and TRBJ1-4 provide the parts outside the CDR3, is EAGVAQSPRYKIIEKRQSVAFWCNPISGHATLYWYQQILGQGPKLLIQFQNNGVVDDSQLPKDRFSAERLKGVDSTLKIQPAKLEDSAVYLCASYPFREVGAFFGSGTQLSVL.